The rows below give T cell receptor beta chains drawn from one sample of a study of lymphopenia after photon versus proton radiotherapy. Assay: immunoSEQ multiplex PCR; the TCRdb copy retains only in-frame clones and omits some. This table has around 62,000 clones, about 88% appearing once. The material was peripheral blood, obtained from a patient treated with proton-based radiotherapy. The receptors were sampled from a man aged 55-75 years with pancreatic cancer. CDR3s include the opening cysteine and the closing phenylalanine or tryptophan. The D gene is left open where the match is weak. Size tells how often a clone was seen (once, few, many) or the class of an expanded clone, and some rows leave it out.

CDR3aa: CASSQWGMGGEQFF
CDR3nt: TGTGCCAGCAGCCAGTGGGGCATGGGAGGGGAGCAGTTCTTC
v_gene: TRBV5-4
d_gene: TRBD2
j_gene: TRBJ2-1
abundance: .

CDR3aa: CAWSVQGLGPQHF
CDR3nt: TGTGCCTGGAGTGTACAGGGGTTAGGGCCCCAGCATTTT
v_gene: TRBV30
d_gene: TRBD1
j_gene: TRBJ1-5
abundance: few

CDR3aa: CASKGRPQETQYF
CDR3nt: TGTGCCAGCAAGGGACGACCACAAGAGACCCAGTACTTC
v_gene: TRBV6-5
d_gene: .
j_gene: TRBJ2-5
abundance: .

CDR3aa: CASSHGILGGNTIYF
CDR3nt: TGCGCCAGCAGCCATGGGATCCTCGGGGGAAACACCATATATTTT
v_gene: TRBV4-1
d_gene: .
j_gene: TRBJ1-3
abundance: .

CDR3aa: CATSSRQGSFWNQPQHF
CDR3nt: TGTGCCACCAGCAGCCGACAGGGGTCCTTTTGGAATCAGCCCCAGCATTTT
v_gene: TRBV15
d_gene: TRBD1
j_gene: TRBJ1-5
abundance: .

CDR3aa: CASSLLGTSNTEAFF
CDR3nt: TGTGCCAGCAGCTTACTCGGGACGTCGAACACTGAAGCTTTCTTT
v_gene: TRBV7-9
d_gene: .
j_gene: TRBJ1-1
abundance: .

CDR3aa: CATNLGGGDNEQFF
CDR3nt: TGTGCCACCAACCTGGGGGGAGGGGACAATGAGCAGTTCTTC
v_gene: TRBV15
d_gene: TRBD2
j_gene: TRBJ2-1
abundance: .

CDR3aa: CASRERGTTNEKLFF
CDR3nt: TGTGCCAGTAGGGAGAGGGGTACAACTAATGAAAAACTGTTTTTT
v_gene: TRBV19
d_gene: .
j_gene: TRBJ1-4
abundance: .

CDR3aa: CAWSTGQGYYEQYF
CDR3nt: TGTGCCTGGAGTACGGGACAGGGATACTACGAGCAGTACTTC
v_gene: TRBV30
d_gene: TRBD1
j_gene: TRBJ2-7
abundance: .

CDR3aa: CASSLITWYQETQYF
CDR3nt: TGTGCCAGCAGCTTAATCACCTGGTACCAAGAGACCCAGTACTTC
v_gene: TRBV11-3
d_gene: .
j_gene: TRBJ2-5
abundance: .

CDR3aa: CASSLVQGAWSPLHF
CDR3nt: TGTGCCAGCAGCTTAGTCCAGGGGGCATGGTCACCCCTCCACTTT
v_gene: TRBV11-2
d_gene: TRBD1
j_gene: TRBJ1-6
abundance: .

CDR3aa: CASSSTTAMYYEQYF
CDR3nt: TGTGCCAGCAGTTCGACGACAGCGATGTACTACGAGCAGTACTTC
v_gene: TRBV13
d_gene: .
j_gene: TRBJ2-7
abundance: .

CDR3aa: CASSLRGGASGELFF
CDR3nt: TGTGCCAGCAGTTTACGAGGGGGCGCGTCCGGGGAGCTGTTTTTT
v_gene: TRBV28
d_gene: TRBD1
j_gene: TRBJ2-2
abundance: .

CDR3aa: CASSQEGRANTEAFF
CDR3nt: TGTGCCAGCAGCCAAGAGGGAAGAGCGAACACTGAAGCTTTCTTT
v_gene: TRBV4-2
d_gene: .
j_gene: TRBJ1-1
abundance: .

CDR3aa: CASRLAANTGELFF
CDR3nt: TGCGCCAGCAGGCTAGCGGCTAACACCGGGGAGCTGTTTTTT
v_gene: TRBV5-1
d_gene: TRBD2
j_gene: TRBJ2-2
abundance: once

CDR3aa: CASSSYPGGEFYF
CDR3nt: TGTGCCAGCAGTTCATACCCCGGTGGGGAATTTTACTTC
v_gene: TRBV27
d_gene: .
j_gene: TRBJ2-7
abundance: .

CDR3aa: CASSQDPGVAEAFF
CDR3nt: TGCGCCAGCAGCCAAGACCCGGGGGTCGCTGAAGCTTTCTTT
v_gene: TRBV4-3
d_gene: .
j_gene: TRBJ1-1
abundance: .

CDR3aa: CASSLVAGQGDEQYF
CDR3nt: TGTGCCAGCAGCTTAGTTGCGGGACAGGGAGACGAGCAGTACTTC
v_gene: TRBV11-3
d_gene: TRBD1
j_gene: TRBJ2-7
abundance: .

CDR3aa: CASSPRTGHEQYF
CDR3nt: TGTGCCAGCAGCCCGAGGACAGGGCACGAGCAGTACTTC
v_gene: TRBV7-8
d_gene: TRBD1
j_gene: TRBJ2-7
abundance: .

CDR3aa: CASSLSGGPVSGNTIYF
CDR3nt: TGTGCCAGCAGTTTATCAGGGGGCCCCGTCTCTGGAAACACCATATATTTT
v_gene: TRBV28
d_gene: TRBD1
j_gene: TRBJ1-3
abundance: .

CDR3aa: CASRGTSGETQYF
CDR3nt: TGTGCCAGCAGGGGGACTAGCGGAGAGACCCAGTACTTC
v_gene: TRBV28
d_gene: TRBD2
j_gene: TRBJ2-5
abundance: .

CDR3aa: CARSEGLAGGTYEQYF
CDR3nt: TGTGCCAGAAGCGAGGGACTAGCGGGAGGCACCTACGAGCAGTACTTC
v_gene: TRBV5-3
d_gene: TRBD2
j_gene: TRBJ2-7
abundance: .

CDR3aa: CASSEPGVNYGYTF
CDR3nt: TGTGCCAGCAGTGAACCAGGAGTTAACTATGGCTACACCTTC
v_gene: TRBV2
d_gene: .
j_gene: TRBJ1-2
abundance: few

CDR3aa: CSAMGIPQHF
CDR3nt: TGCAGTGCTATGGGAATCCCCCAGCATTTT
v_gene: TRBV20-1
d_gene: .
j_gene: TRBJ1-5
abundance: few

CDR3aa: CASSPFSGGQDEKLFF
CDR3nt: TGTGCCAGCTCACCATTCTCCGGGGGGCAGGACGAAAAACTGTTTTTT
v_gene: TRBV18
d_gene: .
j_gene: TRBJ1-4
abundance: .

CDR3aa: CASSQGGQGFYF
CDR3nt: TGTGCCAGCAGCCAAGGGGGACAAGGGTTTTATTTC
v_gene: TRBV14
d_gene: .
j_gene: TRBJ2-7
abundance: .

CDR3aa: CAIQGLLNEKLFF
CDR3nt: TGTGCCATTCAGGGGCTTCTTAATGAAAAACTGTTTTTT
v_gene: TRBV7-9
d_gene: .
j_gene: TRBJ1-4
abundance: .

CDR3aa: CASSELAGGASYGYTF
CDR3nt: TGTGCCAGCAGTGAATTGGCAGGGGGCGCTTCCTATGGCTACACCTTC
v_gene: TRBV6-1
d_gene: TRBD1
j_gene: TRBJ1-2
abundance: few

CDR3aa: CASSSTSAPDTQYF
CDR3nt: TGTGCCAGCAGTTCAACTAGCGCTCCAGATACGCAGTATTTT
v_gene: TRBV2
d_gene: TRBD2
j_gene: TRBJ2-3
abundance: .

CDR3aa: CASSLGGTHNTEAFF
CDR3nt: TGTGCCAGCAGCCTAGGAGGGACACATAACACTGAAGCTTTCTTT
v_gene: TRBV7-9
d_gene: .
j_gene: TRBJ1-1
abundance: .

CDR3aa: CASSLGVAGVTGELFF
CDR3nt: TGCGCCAGCAGCTTGGGAGTAGCGGGAGTCACCGGGGAGCTGTTTTTT
v_gene: TRBV5-1
d_gene: TRBD2
j_gene: TRBJ2-2
abundance: .

CDR3aa: CAWSPQPGQTSRKTVF
CDR3nt: TGTGCCTGGAGTCCGCAACCGGGACAGACGAGCCGAAAAACTGTTTTT
v_gene: TRBV30
d_gene: TRBD1
j_gene: TRBJ1-4
abundance: .

CDR3aa: CASSRRLRTGAHYEQYF
CDR3nt: TGTGCCAGCAGCCGCCGTCTAAGGACAGGGGCCCACTACGAGCAGTACTTC
v_gene: TRBV28
d_gene: TRBD1
j_gene: TRBJ2-7
abundance: .

CDR3aa: CASSFSPGNEQFF
CDR3nt: TGTGCCAGCAGCTTCTCCCCCGGCAATGAGCAGTTCTTC
v_gene: TRBV11-2
d_gene: .
j_gene: TRBJ2-1
abundance: .

CDR3aa: CASSKPGQSYEQYF
CDR3nt: TGTGCCAGCAGTAAACCGGGACAGTCCTACGAGCAGTACTTC
v_gene: TRBV6-5
d_gene: TRBD1
j_gene: TRBJ2-7
abundance: few

CDR3aa: CASSWGQGGTTGELFF
CDR3nt: TGTGCCAGCAGCTGGGGACAGGGAGGTACCACCGGGGAGCTGTTTTTT
v_gene: TRBV11-3
d_gene: TRBD1
j_gene: TRBJ2-2
abundance: .

CDR3aa: CASSYRADYEQYF
CDR3nt: TGTGCCAGCAGTTACAGGGCGGACTACGAGCAGTACTTC
v_gene: TRBV6-6
d_gene: .
j_gene: TRBJ2-7
abundance: .

CDR3aa: CASSRTPGPGTGELFF
CDR3nt: TGTGCCAGCAGCCGGACACCGGGGCCCGGCACCGGGGAGCTGTTTTTT
v_gene: TRBV11-2
d_gene: .
j_gene: TRBJ2-2
abundance: .

CDR3aa: CASSPPRVYNEQFF
CDR3nt: TGTGCCAGCAGCCCGCCGAGGGTATACAATGAGCAGTTCTTC
v_gene: TRBV11-3
d_gene: .
j_gene: TRBJ2-1
abundance: .

CDR3aa: CASSPINLGASEQFF
CDR3nt: TGTGCCAGCAGCCCAATAAACCTAGGGGCGTCTGAGCAGTTCTTC
v_gene: TRBV7-8
d_gene: .
j_gene: TRBJ2-1
abundance: .

CDR3aa: CASSAQETPNYGYTF
CDR3nt: TGTGCCAGCAGTGCCCAAGAAACGCCTAACTATGGCTACACCTTC
v_gene: TRBV6-5
d_gene: .
j_gene: TRBJ1-2
abundance: .

CDR3aa: CASSSPEVSSYEQYF
CDR3nt: TGTGCCAGCAGTTCGCCGGAGGTGAGCTCCTACGAGCAGTACTTC
v_gene: TRBV27
d_gene: .
j_gene: TRBJ2-7
abundance: once

CDR3aa: CASSFQDTQYF
CDR3nt: TGTGCCAGCAGTTTCCAGGATACGCAGTATTTT
v_gene: TRBV27
d_gene: .
j_gene: TRBJ2-3
abundance: once

CDR3aa: CASGLIQGGKLFF
CDR3nt: TGTGCCAGCGGTCTTATACAGGGCGGAAAACTGTTTTTT
v_gene: TRBV27
d_gene: .
j_gene: TRBJ1-4
abundance: .